The 27 T cell receptor beta chains reported below all come from one sample, sequenced in a study of identical twins. Each CDR3 protein gets one entry after TCRdb re-called the 5' RACE reads with MiXCR. The profile shows 450,000 to 650,000 distinct CDR3 sequences, 13% to 15% of them singletons. These data were likewise used in another study, on yellow fever vaccine responses in identical twins.

Sequenced input: CD4+ T cells sorted from blood. These receptors all come from a woman aged 18-29 years in good health.

V and J are TRBV5-1 and TRBJ2-6; D is unclear. Per the germline V gene, CDR1 is SGHRS and CDR2 is YFSETQ. V lost 4 bases and J lost 0, with 8 bases in between. The CDR3 extends over 15 amino acids. CDR3 coding DNA: TGCGCCAGCAGCGCCGACACCTCTGGGGCCAACGTCCTGACTTTC. Translating gives CASSADTSGANVLTF.

This clonotype was observed a few times. The J gene is TRBJ2-1, the V gene TRBV20-1, with TRBD2 matching over 13 bases. CDR1 DFQATT and CDR2 SNEGSKA come from the germline V gene (reference sequence). Trimming took 6 bases from V and 3 from J; bases not matched to a gene: 8. The CDR3 totals 16 residues. CDR3 residues: CSARTSGSGNYNEQFF. DNA of the CDR3: TGCAGTGCAAGGACTAGCGGGAGTGGTAACTACAATGAGCAGTTCTTC.

The sample holds a few counts of this clonotype. This chain joins TRBV15 and TRBJ2-5; D gene ambiguous. The CDR3 sequence is 14 residues long. Trimming shortened V by 2 bases and J by 5 bases, and 12 bases separated the two germline ends. Looked up from germline, CDR1 is LNHNV and CDR2 is YYDKDF (reference sequence). In nucleotides, the CDR3 is TGTGCCACCAGCAGAAATCCTTTGGGGGAGACCCAGTACTTC. It is translated as CATSRNPLGETQYF. The whole variable domain, filled in from reference TRBV15 and TRBJ2-5, reads DAMVIQNPRYQVTQFGKPVTLSCSQTLNHNVMYWYQQKSSQAPKLLFHYYDKDFNNEADTPDNFQSRRPNTSFCFLDIRSPGLGDTAMYLCATSRNPLGETQYFGPGTRLLVL.

As for this clonotype: The germline gene is not matched at one end of the junction; a read error may be the cause. The chain couples TRBV10-3 to TRBJ2-3; D is unresolved. This CDR3 is built from 13 residues. Germline V gives CDR1 ENHRY, CDR2 SYGVKD. This chain's CDR3 is CAISDSGTDSQYF. DNA for the CDR3: TGTGCCATCAGTGATTCGGGCACAGATTCGCAGTATTTT.

This clonotype was counted at least ten times. The CDR3: CASRTGTQGNEQFF. DNA for the CDR3: TGTGCCAGCAGGACCGGGACTCAAGGAAATGAGCAGTTCTTC. This chain joins TRBV12-3 or TRBV12-4 and TRBJ2-1, with a tentative D call TRBD2 (6 bases). CDR3 length equals 14 residues. The V end was cut by 6 bases, the J end by 7 bases, with 16 bases between.

The rearrangement links TRBV20-1 to TRBJ1-6, with a tentative D call TRBD1 (5 bases). CDR1 and CDR2 (germline): DFQATT, SNEGSKA (reference sequence). Trimming cost V 4 bases and J 0 bases, with 19 bases left between them. The CDR3 is made up of 18 amino acids. The CDR3 sequence is CSATKAGLSLSYNSPLHF. Written as DNA, the CDR3 is TGCAGTGCTACTAAAGCAGGGCTATCCCTCTCCTATAATTCACCCCTCCACTTT.

This clonotype has just a few counts. The CDR3 DNA is TGCAGTGCTAGAGATTCCCGGGGTACGGGCCGCACAGATACGCAGTATTTT. This sequence encodes CSARDSRGTGRTDTQYF. The rearrangement links TRBV20-1 to TRBJ2-3; D perhaps matches TRBD2 (5 bases). Germline V lookup: CDR1 DFQATT, CDR2 SNEGSKA (reference sequence). The CDR3 runs 17 residues. The V end lost 0 bases, the J end lost 1 base, and 17 bases lay between the germline ends.

This clonotype was observed a handful of times. The chain carries TRBV27 and TRBJ2-7; weak D call: TRBD2 (5 bases). The CDR3 is made up of 16 amino acids. The ends were cut back, 8 bases at V and 4 bases at J, with 24 bases in the middle. CDR1 and CDR2 from the germline V gene are MNHEY and SMNVEV (reference sequence). CDR3 in DNA: TGTGCCAGCTCAAGAGGCCTAGTCCGCGGGCCTTACGAGCAGTACTTC. Translated: CASSRGLVRGPYEQYF.

The table lists this clonotype with a few counts. V is TRBV20-1 and J is TRBJ1-2, with D possibly TRBD1 on 5 matching bases. The V end lost 8 bases, the J end lost 8 bases, and 24 bases lay between the germline ends. The CDR3 totals 14 residues. CDR1 is DFQATT and CDR2 is SNEGSKA in the germline V gene (reference sequence). CDR3 nucleotides: TGCAGTACCTCCGGGACCCTCTTAGAAGGGGGCTACACCTTC. As protein: CSTSGTLLEGGYTF.

This clonotype has a handful of counts. The chain couples TRBV7-9 to TRBJ1-1; D might be TRBD1 (6 bases). Trimming took 10 bases from V and 0 from J, leaving 18 bases between them. The CDR3 length is 15 residues. Germline CDR1 reads SEHNR; CDR2 reads FQNEAQ (reference sequence). CDR3 residues: CAIPTGKTMNTEAFF. CDR3 nucleotide sequence: TGTGCCATACCAACAGGGAAAACCATGAACACTGAAGCTTTCTTT.

This clonotype was observed many times. The V gene is TRBV12-3 or TRBV12-4, the J gene TRBJ1-2; D is possibly TRBD1 (5 bases). Trimming took 6 bases from V and 8 from J, leaving 13 bases between them. The CDR3 totals 12 residues. The CDR3 spells CASRGTTRGYTF. CDR3 DNA sequence: TGTGCCAGCAGGGGGACCACTAGGGGCTACACCTTC.

This clonotype was counted between two and nine times. The genes are TRBV7-9 and TRBJ2-3; 7 bases map to TRBD1. In germline, CDR1 is SEHNR, CDR2 FQNEAQ (reference sequence). Losses at the gene ends were 11 bases for V and 0 bases for J; bases not matched to a gene: 5. This CDR3 has 13 amino acids. DNA for the CDR3: TGTGCCTCAAAGGGGGCTAGCACAGATACGCAGTATTTT. Amino acids: CASKGASTDTQYF. Looking up the rest from reference TRBV7-9 and TRBJ2-3 gives the full variable domain: DTGVSQNPRHKITKRGQNVTFRCDPISEHNRLYWYRQTLGQGPEFLTYFQNEAQLEKSRLLSDRFSAERPKGSFSTLEIQRTEQGDSAMYLCASKGASTDTQYFGPGTRLTVL.

This clonotype was counted a few times. The V and J genes are TRBV12-3 or TRBV12-4 and TRBJ1-1; D perhaps matches TRBD1 (5 bases). Trimming took 1 base from V and 5 from J, leaving 11 bases between them. CDR3 length: 14 residues. The CDR3 DNA follows: TGTGCCAGCAGTTTAGTCCAGGGAGGGACTGAAGCTTTCTTT. Translating gives CASSLVQGGTEAFF.

In this sample, this clonotype turned up a few times. The chain carries TRBV12-3 or TRBV12-4 and TRBJ2-3; D remains unclear. CDR3 length equals 16 residues. V lost 4 bases and J lost 0, with 14 bases in between. The CDR3 here is CASSSGAWHSTDTQYF. The CDR3 nucleotides are TGTGCCAGCAGTTCAGGAGCCTGGCACAGCACAGATACGCAGTATTTT.

This clonotype was seen a handful of times. The chain recombines TRBV5-1 with TRBJ1-1; D perhaps matches TRBD1 (5 bases). This CDR3 comprises 15 residues. Looked up from germline, CDR1 is SGHRS and CDR2 is YFSETQ. The V end was cut by 0 bases, the J end by 1 base, with 10 bases between. The CDR3 sequence is CASSLDGGRNTEAFF. The DNA of the CDR3 is TGCGCCAGCAGCTTGGACGGGGGTAGGAACACTGAAGCTTTCTTT.

This chain joins TRBV2 and TRBJ1-2; D is ambiguous. Germline CDR1 is SNHLY and CDR2 is FYNNEI. The germline V and J ends were trimmed by 5 bases and 6 bases, with 13 bases remaining between them. The CDR3 is 13 residues long. The CDR3 bases are TGTGCCAGCAGTTCTAGGGCACTCAATGGCTACACCTTC. It yields the protein CASSSRALNGYTF.

The V call is TRBV2, the J call TRBJ2-3, with 11 nucleotides matching TRBD2. Germline trimming cut 8 bases from V and 3 bases from J; bases unmatched to any gene: 16. The CDR3 consists of 18 residues. Germline-derived CDR1 and CDR2 are SNHLY and FYNNEI. The CDR3 nucleotides are TGTGCCAGCTGTGGCTACCCCGGGGGACTAGCGGTAACAGATACGCAGTATTTT. Its translation: CASCGYPGGLAVTDTQYF.

This chain links TRBV12-3 or TRBV12-4 with TRBJ1-1, with TRBD1 identical over 8 bases. V lost 5 bases, J lost 1 base, and 9 bases stayed unmatched. CDR3 size: 16 residues. The CDR3 DNA sequence: TGTGCCAGCAGTCCCGGACAGGGTAGAGGGAACACTGAAGCTTTCTTT. Protein sequence: CASSPGQGRGNTEAFF.

This clonotype was counted a few times. J is TRBJ2-2 and V is TRBV5-1, with D perhaps TRBD1 (5 bases). Germline V gene sequence: CDR1 SGHRS, CDR2 YFSETQ. The length of the CDR3 is 14 residues. V lost 4 bases and J 1 base, leaving 8 bases between the germline ends. The CDR3 DNA reads as TGCGCCAGCAGCAGGGGCGAGAACACCGGGGAGCTGTTTTTT. It encodes CASSRGENTGELFF.

V usage is TRBV27 and J usage is TRBJ2-7, with 9 bases identical to TRBD2. This CDR3 is 15 amino acids long. The germline V gene has CDR1 MNHEY and CDR2 SMNVEV (reference sequence). V lost 4 bases, J lost 3 bases, and 7 bases stayed unmatched. The CDR3 DNA reads as TGTGCCAGCAGTTCGATAGCGGGAGACCTCTACGAGCAGTACTTC. Amino acid sequence: CASSSIAGDLYEQYF.

The CDR3 sequence: CASSLGPTSGISSYEQYF. The CDR3 DNA follows: TGTGCCAGCAGCTTAGGTCCGACTAGCGGGATTAGCTCCTACGAGCAGTACTTC. The rearrangement joins TRBV11-1 to TRBJ2-7; the match to TRBD2 covers 11 bases. The junction had 8 bases not matched to a gene; V was cut back by 1 base and J by 0 bases. The CDR3 consists of 18 residues. Germline CDR1 reads SGHAT; CDR2 reads FQDESV (reference sequence).

This chain joins TRBV5-1 and TRBJ1-2, with D possibly being TRBD1 (6 bases). The V and J ends lost 1 base and 2 bases respectively, with 12 bases between them. The CDR3 spans 15 residues. Germline CDR1 SGHRS, CDR2 YFSETQ. The CDR3 coding sequence is TGCGCCAGCAGCTTGCGGACAGACGGCAACTATGGCTACACCTTC. Translated: CASSLRTDGNYGYTF.

V usage is TRBV7-8 and J usage is TRBJ2-7; possible D gene TRBD2, 5 bases. V was clipped by 5 bases and J by 6 bases, with 17 bases between them. Germline CDR1 SGHVS, CDR2 FQNEAQ. The CDR3 spans 14 residues. The chain's CDR3 is CASSEQTRAREQYF. In DNA, the CDR3 is TGTGCCAGCAGCGAACAAACTAGGGCCCGCGAGCAGTACTTC.

The chain recombines TRBV25-1 with TRBJ1-4; TRBD1 matches at 8 bases. This CDR3 comprises 15 residues. Trimming at V came to 5 bases and at J to 7 bases, leaving 9 bases not matched to a gene. CDR1 and CDR2 (germline): MGHDK, SYGVNS. The CDR3 sequence is CASSKPRGPAEKLFF. In nucleotides, the CDR3 is TGTGCCAGCAGTAAGCCCAGGGGGCCGGCTGAAAAACTGTTTTTT.

This chain joins TRBV20-1 and TRBJ1-1, with D unclear. V lost 3 bases, J lost 2 bases, and 10 bases lay in between. The CDR3 runs to 13 residues. Germline CDR1 reads DFQATT; CDR2 reads SNEGSKA (reference sequence). The CDR3 spells CSASPLGNTEAFF. The CDR3 DNA is TGCAGTGCTAGTCCCCTGGGTAACACTGAAGCTTTCTTT.

The V and J genes are TRBV6-4 and TRBJ2-3; TRBD1 might be the D (5 bases). The CDR3 loop spans 13 amino acids. The V end lost 3 bases, the J end lost 2 bases, and 6 bases lay between the germline ends. Germline V gives CDR1 MRHNA, CDR2 SNTAGT. The CDR3 DNA follows: TGTGCCAGCAGTGAACAGGACACAGATACGCAGTATTTT. Translated: CASSEQDTDTQYF.

The gene calls are TRBV24-1 and TRBJ2-7, with TRBD1 as a possible D gene (5 bases). CDR1 is KGHDR and CDR2 is SFDVKD in the germline V gene. V gave up 1 base and J gave up 2 bases, with 14 bases separating them. The CDR3 length is 16 residues. In DNA form, the CDR3 reads TGTGCCACCAGTGATTTTTTATCTGACAGACCCTACGAGCAGTACTTC. It translates to CATSDFLSDRPYEQYF.